These T cell receptor beta chains were read from a single sample in a study of blood T cells in healthy people across ages. TCRdb reprocessed the 5' RACE reads with MiXCR, giving one entry per CDR3 protein. The sample has 800,000 or so distinct CDR3 sequences; more than 20% are singletons. This same sample was also part of a study on T cells of mothers and their children.

Sequences were obtained from blood. The receptors come from a boy aged 10-17 years in good health. Both conserved end residues are part of each CDR3. Part of the rows lack a size; the others show once, few, many or a class for expanded clones.

v_call clone_size cdr3_length cdr3_aa
TRBV6-5 NA 14 CASSQGANNYGYTF
TRBV6-5 few 13 CASSGVIQETQYF
TRBV6-5 few 13 CASSRGQFETQYF
TRBV6-1 few 16 CASRRGLVTRAGELFF
TRBV2 few 14 CASMGTASTDTQYF
TRBV5-1 few 15 CASSLDLDRNQPQHF
TRBV7-9 NA 14 CASSLAGGQDTQYF
TRBV3-1 many 16 CASSHSGIRSYNEQFF
TRBV29-1 few 13 CSVGTGANTEAFF
TRBV3-1 few 17 CASSQVPSGGLYNEQFF
TRBV20-1 few 14 CSARLASREVEQFF
TRBV5-1 NA 15 CASKPALDWTYEQYF
TRBV4-3 few 16 CASSQEWAEISYEQYF
TRBV5-1 NA 14 CASSLQGGRETQCF
TRBV27 few 15 CASTVGDGSYNEQFF
TRBV27 NA 14 CASSLSDRQETQYF
TRBV7-2 NA 14 CASSDSGGTYEQYF
TRBV7-2 NA 15 CASSLQGARGETQYF
TRBV9 NA 14 CASSVVGESHEQYF
TRBV5-1 many 13 CASSFDNSYEQYF
TRBV27 NA 12 CASSYGTGETYF
TRBV20-1 few 17 CSARDQGPPISYNEQFF
TRBV3-1 many 12 CASSQDRGTQYF
TRBV7-3 few 16 CASSRLAGGFTGELFF
TRBV4-2 NA 18 CASSQGLAGGLAKNIRYF
TRBV13 NA 19 CASSLELAGGPHYTDTQYF
TRBV2 few 16 CASSEEINPMNTEAFF
TRBV12-3/TRBV12-4 few 16 CASSSNPGLPYLAQHF
TRBV12-3/TRBV12-4 NA 14 CASSPRLAGLEQYF
TRBV3-1 few 15 CASSHPGTGANVLTF
TRBV5-1 many 19 CASSLGVGGLADSYNEQFF
TRBV29-1 NA 13 CSVESGGGNEQFF